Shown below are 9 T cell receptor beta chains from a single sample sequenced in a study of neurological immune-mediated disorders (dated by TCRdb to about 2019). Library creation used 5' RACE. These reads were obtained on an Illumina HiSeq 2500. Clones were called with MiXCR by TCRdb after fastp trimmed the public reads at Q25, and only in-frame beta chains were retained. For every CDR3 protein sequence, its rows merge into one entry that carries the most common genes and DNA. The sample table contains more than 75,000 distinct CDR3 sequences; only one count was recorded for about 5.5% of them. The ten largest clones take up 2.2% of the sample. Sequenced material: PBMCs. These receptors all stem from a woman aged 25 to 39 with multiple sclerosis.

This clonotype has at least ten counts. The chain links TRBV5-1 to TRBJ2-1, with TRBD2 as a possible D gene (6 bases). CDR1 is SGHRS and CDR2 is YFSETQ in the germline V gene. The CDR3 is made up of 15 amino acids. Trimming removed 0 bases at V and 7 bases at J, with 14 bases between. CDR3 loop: CASSLVTGGKNEQFF. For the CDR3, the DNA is TGCGCCAGCAGCTTGGTCACAGGCGGGAAGAATGAGCAGTTCTTC.

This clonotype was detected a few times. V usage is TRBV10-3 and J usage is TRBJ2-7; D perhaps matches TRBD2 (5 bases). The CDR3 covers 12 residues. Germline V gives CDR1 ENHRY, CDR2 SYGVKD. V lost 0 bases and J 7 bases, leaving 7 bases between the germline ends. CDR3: CAISESRREQYF. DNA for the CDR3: TGTGCCATCAGTGAGTCACGGAGGGAGCAGTACTTC.

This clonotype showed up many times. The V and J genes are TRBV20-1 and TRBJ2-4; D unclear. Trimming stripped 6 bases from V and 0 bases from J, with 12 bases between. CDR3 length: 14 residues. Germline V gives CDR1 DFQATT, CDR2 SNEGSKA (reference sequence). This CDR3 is CSALRGLAKNIQYF. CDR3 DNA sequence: TGCAGTGCCCTTAGAGGTCTAGCCAAAAACATTCAGTACTTC.

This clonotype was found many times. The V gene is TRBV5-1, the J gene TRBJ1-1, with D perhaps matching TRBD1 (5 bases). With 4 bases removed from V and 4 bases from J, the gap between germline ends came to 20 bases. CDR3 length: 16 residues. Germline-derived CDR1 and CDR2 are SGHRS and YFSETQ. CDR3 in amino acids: CASSSNVLGVGTEAFF. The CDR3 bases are TGCGCCAGCAGCAGCAACGTTCTGGGGGTGGGCACTGAAGCTTTCTTT.

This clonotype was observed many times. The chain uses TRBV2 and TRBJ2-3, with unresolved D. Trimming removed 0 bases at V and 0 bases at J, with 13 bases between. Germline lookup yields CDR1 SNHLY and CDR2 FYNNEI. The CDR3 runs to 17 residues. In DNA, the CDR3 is TGTGCCAGCAGTGAAGCTAAAGGCTTCTCAAGCACAGATACGCAGTATTTT. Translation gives CASSEAKGFSSTDTQYF. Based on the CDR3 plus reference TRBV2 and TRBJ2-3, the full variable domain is EPEVTQTPSHQVTQMGQEVILRCVPISNHLYFYWYRQILGQKVEFLVSFYNNEISEKSEIFDDQFSVERPDGSNFTLKIRSTKLEDSAMYFCASSEAKGFSSTDTQYFGPGTRLTVL.

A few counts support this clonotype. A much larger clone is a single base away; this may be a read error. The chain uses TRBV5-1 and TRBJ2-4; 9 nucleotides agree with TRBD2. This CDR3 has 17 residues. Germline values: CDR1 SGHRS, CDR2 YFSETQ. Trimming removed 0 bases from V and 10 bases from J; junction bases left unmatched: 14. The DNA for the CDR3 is TGCGCCAGCAGCTTGGAAGACCCCGGGACTAGCAGAAAAATTCAGTACTTC. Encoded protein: CASSLEDPGTSRKIQYF.

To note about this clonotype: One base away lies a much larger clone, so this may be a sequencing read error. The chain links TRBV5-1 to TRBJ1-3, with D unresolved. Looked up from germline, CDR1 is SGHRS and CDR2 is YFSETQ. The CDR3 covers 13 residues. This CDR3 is CASSLYTGKTIYF. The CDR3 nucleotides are TGCGCCAGCAGCTTATATACGGGAAAAACCATATATTTT.

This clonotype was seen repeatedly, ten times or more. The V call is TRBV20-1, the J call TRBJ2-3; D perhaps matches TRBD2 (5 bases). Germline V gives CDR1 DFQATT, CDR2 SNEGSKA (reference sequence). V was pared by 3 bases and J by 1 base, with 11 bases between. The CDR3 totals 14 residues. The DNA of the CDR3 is TGCAGTGCTAGGGAGACCGGGGGCACAGATACGCAGTATTTT. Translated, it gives CSARETGGTDTQYF.

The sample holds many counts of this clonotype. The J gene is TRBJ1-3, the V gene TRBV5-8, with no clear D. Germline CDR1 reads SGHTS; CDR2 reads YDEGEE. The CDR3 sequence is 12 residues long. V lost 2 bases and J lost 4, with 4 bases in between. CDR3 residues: CASSLKGNTIYF. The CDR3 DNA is TGTGCCAGCAGCTTAAAGGGAAACACCATATATTTT.